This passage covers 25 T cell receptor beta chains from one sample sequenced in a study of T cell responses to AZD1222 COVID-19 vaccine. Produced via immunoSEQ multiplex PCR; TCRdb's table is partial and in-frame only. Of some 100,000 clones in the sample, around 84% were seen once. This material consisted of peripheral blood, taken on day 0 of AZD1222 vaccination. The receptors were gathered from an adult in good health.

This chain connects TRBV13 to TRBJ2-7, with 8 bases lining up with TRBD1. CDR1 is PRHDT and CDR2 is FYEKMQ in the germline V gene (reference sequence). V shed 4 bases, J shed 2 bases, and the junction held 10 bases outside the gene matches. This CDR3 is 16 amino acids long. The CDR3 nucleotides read TGTGCCAGCAGCTCTGGACAGGGTACGGGGGCCTACGAGCAGTACTTC. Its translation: CASSSGQGTGAYEQYF. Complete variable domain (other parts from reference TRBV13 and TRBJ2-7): AAGVIQSPRHLIKEKRETATLKCYPIPRHDTVYWYQQGPGQDPQFLISFYEKMQSDKGSIPDRFSAQQFSDYHSELNMSSLELGDSALYFCASSSGQGTGAYEQYFGPGTRLTVT.

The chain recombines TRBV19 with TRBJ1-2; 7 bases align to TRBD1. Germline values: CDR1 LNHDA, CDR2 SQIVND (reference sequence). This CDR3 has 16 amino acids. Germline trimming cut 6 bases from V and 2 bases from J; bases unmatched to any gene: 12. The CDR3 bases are TGTGCCAGTAGGGTCCGTTACAGGGGCGAGAACTATGGCTACACCTTC. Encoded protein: CASRVRYRGENYGYTF.

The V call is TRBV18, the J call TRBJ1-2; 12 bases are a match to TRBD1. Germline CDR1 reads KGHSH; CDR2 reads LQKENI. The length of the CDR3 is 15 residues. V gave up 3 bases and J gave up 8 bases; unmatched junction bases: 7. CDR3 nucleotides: TGTGCCAGCTCACCCCAGGGACAGGGGGCGTCGGGCTACACCTTC. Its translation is CASSPQGQGASGYTF. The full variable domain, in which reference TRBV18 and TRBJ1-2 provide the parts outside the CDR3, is NAGVMQNPRHLVRRRGQEARLRCSPMKGHSHVYWYRQLPEEGLKFMVYLQKENIIDESGMPKERFSAEFPKEGPSILRIQQVVRGDSAAYFCASSPQGQGASGYTFGSGTRLTVV.

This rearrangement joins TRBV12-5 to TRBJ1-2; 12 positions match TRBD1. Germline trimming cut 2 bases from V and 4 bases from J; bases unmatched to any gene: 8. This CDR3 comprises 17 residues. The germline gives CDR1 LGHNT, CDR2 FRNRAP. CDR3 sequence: CASGLPGTGGLSYGYTF. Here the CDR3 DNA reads TGTGCTAGTGGTTTGCCAGGGACAGGGGGCCTAAGCTATGGCTACACCTTC.

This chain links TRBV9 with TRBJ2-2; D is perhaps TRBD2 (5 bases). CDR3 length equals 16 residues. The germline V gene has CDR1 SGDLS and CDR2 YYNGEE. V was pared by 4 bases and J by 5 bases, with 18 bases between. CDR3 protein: CASSPLLVMGTGELFF. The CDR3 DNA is TGTGCCAGCAGCCCGCTACTAGTTATGGGGACCGGGGAGCTGTTTTTT.

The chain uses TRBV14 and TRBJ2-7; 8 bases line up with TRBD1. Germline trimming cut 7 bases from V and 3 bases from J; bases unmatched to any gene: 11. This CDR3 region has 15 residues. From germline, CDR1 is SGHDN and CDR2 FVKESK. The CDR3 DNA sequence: TGTGCCAGCAAGCCCCAGGGGGCCGTGGACTACGAGCAGTACTTC. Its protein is CASKPQGAVDYEQYF.

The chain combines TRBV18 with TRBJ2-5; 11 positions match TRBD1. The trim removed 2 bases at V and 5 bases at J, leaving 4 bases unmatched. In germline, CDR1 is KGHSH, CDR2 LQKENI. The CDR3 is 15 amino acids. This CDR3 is CASSPRTGGLETQYF. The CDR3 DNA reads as TGTGCCAGCTCACCAAGGACAGGGGGCTTGGAGACCCAGTACTTC.

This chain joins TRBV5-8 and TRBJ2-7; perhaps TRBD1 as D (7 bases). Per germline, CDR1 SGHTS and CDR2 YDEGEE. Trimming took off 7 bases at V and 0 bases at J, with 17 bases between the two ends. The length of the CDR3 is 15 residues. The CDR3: CASPAWRDSSYEQYF. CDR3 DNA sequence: TGTGCCAGCCCCGCCTGGCGGGACAGCTCCTACGAGCAGTACTTC.

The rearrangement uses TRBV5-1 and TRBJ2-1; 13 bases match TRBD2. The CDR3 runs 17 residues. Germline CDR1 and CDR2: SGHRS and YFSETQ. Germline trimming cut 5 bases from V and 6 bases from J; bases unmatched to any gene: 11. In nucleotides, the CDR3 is TGCGCCAGCAGTCATGGACTAGCGGGAGTCGGGCTCAATGAGCAGTTCTTC. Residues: CASSHGLAGVGLNEQFF.

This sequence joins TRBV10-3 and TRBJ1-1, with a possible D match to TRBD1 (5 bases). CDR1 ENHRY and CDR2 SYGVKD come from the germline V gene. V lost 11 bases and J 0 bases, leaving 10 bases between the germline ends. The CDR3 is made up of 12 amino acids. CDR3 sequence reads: CAVGALNTEAFF. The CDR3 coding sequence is TGTGCCGTAGGGGCCCTGAACACTGAAGCTTTCTTT.

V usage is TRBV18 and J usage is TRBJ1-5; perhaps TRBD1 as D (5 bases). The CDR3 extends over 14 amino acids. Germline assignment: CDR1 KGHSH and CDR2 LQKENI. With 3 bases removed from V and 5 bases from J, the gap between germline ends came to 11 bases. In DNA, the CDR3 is TGTGCCAGCTCACCTTCTGGGGGGGATCAGCCCCAGCATTTT. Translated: CASSPSGGDQPQHF.

The CDR3 DNA sequence: TGTGCCAGTAGTATAGCCAGGGTTAAGCGCGATCAGCCCCAGCATTTT. Its protein product is CASSIARVKRDQPQHF. The chain couples TRBV19 to TRBJ1-5; TRBD1 might be the D (5 bases). This CDR3 has 16 residues. Trimming left V 1 base short and J 5 bases short, with 15 bases between. CDR1 is LNHDA, CDR2 SQIVND, per germline (reference sequence).

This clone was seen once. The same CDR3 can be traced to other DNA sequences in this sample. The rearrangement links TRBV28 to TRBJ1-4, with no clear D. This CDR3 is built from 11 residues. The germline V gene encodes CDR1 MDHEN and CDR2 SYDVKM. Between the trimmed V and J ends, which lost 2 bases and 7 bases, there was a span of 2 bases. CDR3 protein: CASSLAEKLFF. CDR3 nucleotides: TGTGCCAGCAGTTTAGCTGAAAAACTGTTTTTT.

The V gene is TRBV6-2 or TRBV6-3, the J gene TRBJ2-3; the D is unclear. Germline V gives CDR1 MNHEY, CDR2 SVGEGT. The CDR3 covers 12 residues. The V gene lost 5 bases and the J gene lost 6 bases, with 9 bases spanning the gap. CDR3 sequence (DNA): TGTGCCAGCAGTCTCTTCTCTGATACGCAGTATTTT. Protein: CASSLFSDTQYF.

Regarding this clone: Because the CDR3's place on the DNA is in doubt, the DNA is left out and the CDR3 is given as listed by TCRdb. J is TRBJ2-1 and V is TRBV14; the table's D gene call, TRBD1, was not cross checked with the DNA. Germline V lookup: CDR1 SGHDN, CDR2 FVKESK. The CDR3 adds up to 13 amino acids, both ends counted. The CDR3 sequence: CASSQVGTGSEFF.

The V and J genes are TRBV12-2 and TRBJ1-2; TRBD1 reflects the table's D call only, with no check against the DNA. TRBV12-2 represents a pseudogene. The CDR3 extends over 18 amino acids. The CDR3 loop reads CASRYSGTGGLENYGYTF. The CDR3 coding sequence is TGTGCAAGTCGCTACTCCGGGACAGGGGGCCTCGAGAACTATGGCTACACCTTC.

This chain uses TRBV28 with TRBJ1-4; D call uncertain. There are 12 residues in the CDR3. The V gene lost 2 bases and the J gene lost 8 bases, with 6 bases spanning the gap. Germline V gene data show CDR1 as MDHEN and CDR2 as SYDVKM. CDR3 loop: CASSLRREKLFF. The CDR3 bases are TGTGCCAGCAGTTTAAGACGGGAAAAACTGTTTTTT.

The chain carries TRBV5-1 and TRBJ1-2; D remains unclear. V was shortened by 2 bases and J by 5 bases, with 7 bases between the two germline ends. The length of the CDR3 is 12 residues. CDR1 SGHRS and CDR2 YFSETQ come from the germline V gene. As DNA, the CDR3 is TGCGCCAGCAGCTTAGATCGTTATGGCTACACCTTC. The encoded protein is CASSLDRYGYTF.

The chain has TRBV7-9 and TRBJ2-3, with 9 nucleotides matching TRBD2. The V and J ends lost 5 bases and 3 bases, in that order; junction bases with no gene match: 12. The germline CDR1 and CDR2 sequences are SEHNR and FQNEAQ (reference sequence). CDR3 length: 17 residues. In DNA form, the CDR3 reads TGTGCCAGCAGCCCGCCGGCGGGGACTAGCTATACAGATACGCAGTATTTT. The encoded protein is CASSPPAGTSYTDTQYF.

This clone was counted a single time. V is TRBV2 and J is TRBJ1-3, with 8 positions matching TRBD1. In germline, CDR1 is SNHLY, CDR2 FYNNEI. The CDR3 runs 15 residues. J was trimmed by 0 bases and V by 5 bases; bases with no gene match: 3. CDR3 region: CASSFDRGSGNTIYF. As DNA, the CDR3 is TGTGCCAGCAGTTTTGACAGGGGCTCTGGAAACACCATATATTTT.

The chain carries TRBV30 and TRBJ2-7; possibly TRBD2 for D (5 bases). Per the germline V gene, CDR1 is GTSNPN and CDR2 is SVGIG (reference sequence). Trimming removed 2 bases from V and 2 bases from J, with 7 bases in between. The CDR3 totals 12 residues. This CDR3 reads CAWSTGTYEQYF. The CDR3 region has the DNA TGTGCCTGGAGTACCGGGACCTACGAGCAGTACTTC.

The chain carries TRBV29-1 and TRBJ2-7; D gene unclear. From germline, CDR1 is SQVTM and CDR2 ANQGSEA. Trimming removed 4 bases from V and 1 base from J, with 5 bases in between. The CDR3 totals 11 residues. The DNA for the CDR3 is TGCAGCGTTGGGGGTTCCTACGAGCAGTACTTC. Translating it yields CSVGGSYEQYF.

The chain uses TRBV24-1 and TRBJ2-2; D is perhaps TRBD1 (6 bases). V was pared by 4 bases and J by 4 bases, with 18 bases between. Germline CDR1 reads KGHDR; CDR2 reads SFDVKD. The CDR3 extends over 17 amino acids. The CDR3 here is CATSDEVVRGITGELFF. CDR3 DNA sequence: TGTGCCACCAGTGACGAGGTTGTTAGGGGGATCACCGGGGAGCTGTTTTTT.

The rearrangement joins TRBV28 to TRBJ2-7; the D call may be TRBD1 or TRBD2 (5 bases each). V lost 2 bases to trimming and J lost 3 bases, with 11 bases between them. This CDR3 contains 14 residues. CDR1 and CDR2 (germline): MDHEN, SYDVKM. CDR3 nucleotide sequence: TGTGCCAGCAGTTTACGAGGGGACCTCTACGAGCAGTACTTC. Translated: CASSLRGDLYEQYF.

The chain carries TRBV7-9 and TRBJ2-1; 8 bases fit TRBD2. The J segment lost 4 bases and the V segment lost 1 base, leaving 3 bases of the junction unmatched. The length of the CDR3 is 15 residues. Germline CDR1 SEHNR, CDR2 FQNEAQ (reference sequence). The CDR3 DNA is TGTGCCAGCAGCTTAGTCACTAGCGGTTACAATGAGCAGTTCTTC. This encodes CASSLVTSGYNEQFF. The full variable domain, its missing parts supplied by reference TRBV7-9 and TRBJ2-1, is DTGVSQNPRHKITKRGQNVTFRCDPISEHNRLYWYRQTLGQGPEFLTYFQNEAQLEKSRLLSDRFSAERPKGSFSTLEIQRTEQGDSAMYLCASSLVTSGYNEQFFGPGTRLTVL.